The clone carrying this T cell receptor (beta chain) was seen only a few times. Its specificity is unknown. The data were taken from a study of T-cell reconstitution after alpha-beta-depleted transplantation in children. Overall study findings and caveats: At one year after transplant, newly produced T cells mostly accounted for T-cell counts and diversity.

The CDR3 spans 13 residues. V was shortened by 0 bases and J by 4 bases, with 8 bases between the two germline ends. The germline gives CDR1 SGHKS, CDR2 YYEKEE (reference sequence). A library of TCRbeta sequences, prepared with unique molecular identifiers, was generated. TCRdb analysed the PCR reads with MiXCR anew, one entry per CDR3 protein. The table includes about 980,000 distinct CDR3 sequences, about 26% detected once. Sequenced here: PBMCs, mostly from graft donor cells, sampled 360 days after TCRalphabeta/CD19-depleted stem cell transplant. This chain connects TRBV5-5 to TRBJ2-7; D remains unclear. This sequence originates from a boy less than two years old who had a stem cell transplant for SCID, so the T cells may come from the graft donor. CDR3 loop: CASSLAPEYEQYF. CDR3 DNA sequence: TGTGCCAGCAGCTTGGCCCCAGAATACGAGCAGTACTTC. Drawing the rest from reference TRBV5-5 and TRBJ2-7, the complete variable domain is DAGVTQSPTHLIKTRGQQVTLRCSPISGHKSVSWYQQVLGQGPQFIFQYYEKEERGRGNFPDRFSARQFPNYSSELNVNALLLGDSALYLCASSLAPEYEQYFGPGTRLTVT.